This record concerns one TCR beta chain sequence. There is no known antigen for this receptor. Per-base qualities were not stored, and no clone one base away is much larger. This specimen belongs to a study of T cells after yellow fever vaccination (dated by TCRdb to between 2018 and 2021). With regard to the full study: The SMART-Seq v4 Ultra Low Input RNA kit was used to prepare libraries from fractions with low cell numbers. To track T-cell clones before and after primary and booster YFV17D yellow fever vaccination, bulk TCR alpha and beta repertoires were sequenced longitudinally. Two healthy male donors made up the cohort, one aged 18 to 29 years and the other aged 30 to 40 years. Blood samples were taken at several timepoints before and after primary and secondary immunization, and bulk PBMC replicates and cell subsets were isolated.

V is cut by 4 bases and J by 3 bases, and the space between the germline ends is 13 bases. The CDR3 covers 14 residues, taking in both the cysteine and the phenylalanine. The only DNA kept is the CDR3, 42 bases in frame from the first base. According to the germline V gene, CDR1 reads MGHRA and CDR2 reads YSYEKL. The treatment or condition label for this specimen denotes: live attenuated yellow fever vaccine strain. PBMCs were isolated from peripheral blood using a standard Ficoll-Paque protocol. CD4 and CD8 T-cell fractions were isolated with Dynabeads CD4 and CD8 positive selection kits. TriZol was used to extract RNA from bulk PBMCs, CD4 and CD8 fractions, and dextramer-positive and dextramer-negative fractions. For sequencing, an Illumina NovaSeq 6000 was employed. Synthesis of TCR cDNA relied on 5'RACE template switching, a step that introduced a universal primer site along with unique molecular identifiers. cDNA synthesis was primed from both the TCR alpha and TCR beta constant segments. Library amplification used two PCR steps, and the second PCR step added sample barcodes and sequencing adapters. Sequencing of the libraries was done on either Illumina HiSeq 2500 (2x100 bp) or NovaSeq (2x150 bp). Turning to the authors' computational methods: MIGEC handled demultiplexing of reads and collapsing into UMI consensus sequences, while MiXCR performed V(D)J alignment. Vaccine-responding clonotypes were defined with edgeR using replicate PBMC samples, requiring FDR below 0.01 and a log2 fold change above 5 up to day 15. Each bulk clonotype received a CD4 or CD8 identity based on whether the sequenced CD4 or CD8 repertoire contained that clonotype at higher abundance. TCRdb's own reprocessing of the public reads used fastp at Q25 and MiXCR and kept productive beta chains. Rows matching on CDR3 protein sequence are summarized as one entry with the most common DNA and genes. Clone size and V and J calls follow TCRdb, not the original study. The sample has under 150,000 distinct CDR3 sequences on record, approximately 16% of them singletons. 43% of the sample comes from the top ten.

What the research found in general, with its limitations: Only a couple of donors were included in the study, so the extent to which the findings can be generalized is limited. Most clones expanded after primary vaccination (96% of CD4 and roughly 90% of CD8) were re-detected after the booster, suggesting that broad memory maintenance occurred. Computational filtering was needed because FACS-sorted repertoires could contain abundant contaminating clonotypes from the bulk population. Compared with the primary T-cell response, the secondary T-cell response was faster but weaker, reaching its peak on day 5 rather than on day 15. A small fraction of clonotypes appeared in both the CD4 and CD8 compartments, likely as a result of convergent recombination.

The V and J segments used are TRBV4-1 and TRBJ2-7; no confident D gene assignment can be made. The TCR was taken from a man between 18 and 29 years old who received the YFV17D yellow fever vaccine. Sample: CD8+ T cells sorted from PBMCs, taken 5 days after the yellow fever booster vaccination. The DNA sequence follows: TGCGCCAGCAGCCCCATAGGCGTCGGCTACGAGCAGTACTTC. Its coded protein is CASSPIGVGYEQYF.